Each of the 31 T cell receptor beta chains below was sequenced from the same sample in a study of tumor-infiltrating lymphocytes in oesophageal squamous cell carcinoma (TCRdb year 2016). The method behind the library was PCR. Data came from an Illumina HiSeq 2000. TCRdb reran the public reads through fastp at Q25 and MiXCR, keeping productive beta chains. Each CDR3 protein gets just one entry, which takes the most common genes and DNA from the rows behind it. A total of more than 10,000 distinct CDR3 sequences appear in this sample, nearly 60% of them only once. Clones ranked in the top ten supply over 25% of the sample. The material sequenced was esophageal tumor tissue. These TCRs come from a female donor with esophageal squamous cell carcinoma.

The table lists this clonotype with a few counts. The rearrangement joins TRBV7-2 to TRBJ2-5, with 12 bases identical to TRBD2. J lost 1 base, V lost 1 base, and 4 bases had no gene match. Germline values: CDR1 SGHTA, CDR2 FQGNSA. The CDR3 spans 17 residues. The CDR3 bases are TGTGCCAGCAGCTTAGTTGCTAGCGGGAGGGGCCAAGAGACCCAGTACTTC. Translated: CASSLVASGRGQETQYF.

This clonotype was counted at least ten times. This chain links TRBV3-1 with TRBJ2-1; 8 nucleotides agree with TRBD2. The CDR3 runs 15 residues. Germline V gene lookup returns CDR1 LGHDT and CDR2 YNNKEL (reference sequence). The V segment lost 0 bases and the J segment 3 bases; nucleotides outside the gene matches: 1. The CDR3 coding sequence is TGTGCCAGCAGCCAAGAGGGGACTAGCTACAATGAGCAGTTCTTC. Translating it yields CASSQEGTSYNEQFF.

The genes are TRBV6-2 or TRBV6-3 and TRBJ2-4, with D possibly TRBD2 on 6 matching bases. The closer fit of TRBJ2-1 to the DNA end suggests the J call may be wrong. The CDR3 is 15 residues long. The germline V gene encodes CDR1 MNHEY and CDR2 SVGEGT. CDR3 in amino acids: CASSYLALDRNEQFF. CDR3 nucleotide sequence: TGTGCCAGCAGTTACCTAGCGTTAGACCGCAATGAGCAGTTCTTC.

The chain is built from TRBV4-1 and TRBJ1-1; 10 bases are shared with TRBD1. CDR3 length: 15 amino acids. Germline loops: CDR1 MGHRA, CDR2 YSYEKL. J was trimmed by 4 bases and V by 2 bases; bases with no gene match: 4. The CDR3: CASSQMTGGFTEAFF. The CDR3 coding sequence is TGCGCCAGCAGCCAAATGACAGGGGGCTTCACTGAAGCTTTCTTT.

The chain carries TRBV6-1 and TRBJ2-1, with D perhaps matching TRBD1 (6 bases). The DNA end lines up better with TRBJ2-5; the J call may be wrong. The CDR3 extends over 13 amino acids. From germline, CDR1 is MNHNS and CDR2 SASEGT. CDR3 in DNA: TGTGCCAGCAGTGAAGAGGGGGATACTGCCCAGTACTTC. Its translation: CASSEEGDTAQYF.

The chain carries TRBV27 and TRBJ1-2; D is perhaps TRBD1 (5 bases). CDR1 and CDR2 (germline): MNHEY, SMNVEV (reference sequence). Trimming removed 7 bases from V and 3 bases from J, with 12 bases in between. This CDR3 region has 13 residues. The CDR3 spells CASKPEGHYGYTF. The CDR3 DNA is TGTGCCAGCAAACCGGAGGGGCACTATGGCTACACCTTC.

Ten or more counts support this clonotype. In nucleotides, the CDR3 is TGCGCCAGCAGCCCTCCTCTAACAGGGTGGGGTGAGCAGTTCTTC. Translation: CASSPPLTGWGEQFF. The genes are TRBV5-1 and TRBJ2-1; TRBD1 is a possible D gene (6 bases). Germline CDR1 and CDR2: SGHRS and YFSETQ. V was pared by 4 bases and J by 9 bases, with 20 bases between. The CDR3 totals 15 residues.

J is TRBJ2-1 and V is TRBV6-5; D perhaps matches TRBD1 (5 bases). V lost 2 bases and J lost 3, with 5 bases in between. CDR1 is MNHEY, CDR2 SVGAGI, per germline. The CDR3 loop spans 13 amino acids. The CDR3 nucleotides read TGTGCCAGCAGTTACGACAGCTACAATGAGCAGTTCTTC. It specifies CASSYDSYNEQFF.

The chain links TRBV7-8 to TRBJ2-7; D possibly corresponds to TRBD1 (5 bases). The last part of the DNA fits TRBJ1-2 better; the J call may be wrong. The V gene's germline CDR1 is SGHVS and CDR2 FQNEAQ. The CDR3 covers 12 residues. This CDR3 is CASSRGLGGYTF. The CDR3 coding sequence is TGTGCCAGCAGCCGGGGACTTGGGGGCTACACCTTC.

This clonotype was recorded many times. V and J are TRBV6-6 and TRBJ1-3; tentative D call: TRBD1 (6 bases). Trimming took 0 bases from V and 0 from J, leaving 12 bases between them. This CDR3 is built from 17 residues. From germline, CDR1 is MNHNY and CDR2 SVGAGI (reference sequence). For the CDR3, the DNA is TGTGCCAGCAGTTACTCCGAGGGGGTCGTCTCTGGAAACACCATATATTTT. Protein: CASSYSEGVVSGNTIYF.

The CDR3 nucleotides are TGTGCCAGCAGTTTGTCAGGGGGAAATTCACCCCTCCACTTT. Its protein product is CASSLSGGNSPLHF. The V gene is TRBV12-3 or TRBV12-4, the J gene TRBJ1-6; the match to TRBD1 covers 7 bases. The trim removed 3 bases at V and 7 bases at J, leaving 3 bases unmatched. CDR3 size: 14 residues.

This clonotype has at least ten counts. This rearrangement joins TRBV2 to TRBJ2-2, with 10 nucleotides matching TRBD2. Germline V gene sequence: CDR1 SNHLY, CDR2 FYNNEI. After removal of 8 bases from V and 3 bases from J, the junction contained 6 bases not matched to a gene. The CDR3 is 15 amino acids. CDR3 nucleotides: TGTGCCAGCTTAGCGGGGGGTACGGACACCGGGGAGCTGTTTTTT. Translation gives CASLAGGTDTGELFF.

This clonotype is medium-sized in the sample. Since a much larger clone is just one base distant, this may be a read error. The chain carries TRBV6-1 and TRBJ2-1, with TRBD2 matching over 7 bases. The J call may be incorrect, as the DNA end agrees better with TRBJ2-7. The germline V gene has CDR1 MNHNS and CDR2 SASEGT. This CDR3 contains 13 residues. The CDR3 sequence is CASRTSSYNEQYF. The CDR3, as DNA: TGTGCCAGCAGGACTAGCTCCTACAATGAGCAGTACTTC.

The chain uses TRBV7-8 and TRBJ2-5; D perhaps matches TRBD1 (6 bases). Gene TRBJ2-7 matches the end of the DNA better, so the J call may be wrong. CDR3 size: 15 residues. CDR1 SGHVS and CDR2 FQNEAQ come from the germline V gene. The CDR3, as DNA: TGTGCCAGCAGCTTTAAACAGGGCCCATCCTACGAGCAGTACTTC. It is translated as CASSFKQGPSYEQYF.

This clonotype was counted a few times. This CDR3 reads CASSTDRGEQYF. In DNA form, the CDR3 reads TGTGCCAGCAGCACAGACAGGGGGGAGCAGTACTTC. The gene calls are TRBV7-6 and TRBJ2-7; 9 positions match TRBD1. Germline trimming cut 5 bases from V and 7 bases from J; bases unmatched to any gene: 3. This CDR3 is 12 amino acids long. Germline V CDR1 and CDR2: SGHVS, FNYEAQ.

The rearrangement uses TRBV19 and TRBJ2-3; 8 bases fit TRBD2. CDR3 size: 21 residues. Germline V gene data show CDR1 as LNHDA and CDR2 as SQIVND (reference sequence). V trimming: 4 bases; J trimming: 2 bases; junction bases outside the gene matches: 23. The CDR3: CASSTPLGGRSKGLLTDTQYF. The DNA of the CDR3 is TGTGCCAGTAGTACCCCCCTAGGCGGGAGGTCAAAAGGTTTACTCACAGATACGCAGTATTTT.

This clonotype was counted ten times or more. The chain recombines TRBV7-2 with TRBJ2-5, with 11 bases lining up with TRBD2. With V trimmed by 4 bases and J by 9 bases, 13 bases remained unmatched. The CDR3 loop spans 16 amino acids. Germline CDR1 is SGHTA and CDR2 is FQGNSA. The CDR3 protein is CASSSSGTSGPGAQYF. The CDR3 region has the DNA TGTGCCAGCAGCTCCTCCGGGACTAGCGGTCCTGGGGCCCAGTACTTC. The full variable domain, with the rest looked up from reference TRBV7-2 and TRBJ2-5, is GAGVSQSPSNKVTEKGKDVELRCDPISGHTALYWYRQSLGQGLEFLIYFQGNSAPDKSGLPSDRFSAERTGGSVSTLTIQRTQQEDSAVYLCASSSSGTSGPGAQYFGPGTRLLVL.

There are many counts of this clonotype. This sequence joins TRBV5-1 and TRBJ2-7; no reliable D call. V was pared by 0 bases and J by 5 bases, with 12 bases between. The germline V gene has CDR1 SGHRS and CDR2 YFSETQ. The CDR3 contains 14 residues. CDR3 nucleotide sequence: TGCGCCAGCAGCTTGGCCTCGAAAACTAACGAGCAGTACTTC. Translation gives CASSLASKTNEQYF.

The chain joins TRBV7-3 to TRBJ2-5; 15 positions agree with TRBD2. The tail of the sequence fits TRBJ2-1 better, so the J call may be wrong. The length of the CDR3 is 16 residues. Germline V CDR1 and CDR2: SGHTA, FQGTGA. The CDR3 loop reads CASSSGLAGGHYEQFF. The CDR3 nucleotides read TGTGCCAGCAGCTCCGGACTAGCGGGAGGGCACTATGAGCAGTTCTTC.

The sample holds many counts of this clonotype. Here the CDR3 reads CASSVDRGAYNEQFF. The CDR3 coding sequence is TGTGCCAGCAGCGTAGACAGGGGTGCGTACAATGAGCAGTTCTTC. This chain uses TRBV9 with TRBJ2-1, with 7 positions matching TRBD1. The CDR3 is 15 residues long. CDR1 SGDLS and CDR2 YYNGEE come from the germline V gene. Trimming removed 0 bases from V and 4 bases from J; junction bases left unmatched: 4.

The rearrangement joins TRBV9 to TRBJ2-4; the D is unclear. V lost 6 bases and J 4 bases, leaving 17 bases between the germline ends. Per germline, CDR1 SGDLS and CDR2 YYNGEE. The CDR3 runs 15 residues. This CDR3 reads CASTSGSGSKNIQYF. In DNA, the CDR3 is TGTGCCAGCACCTCCGGCAGTGGCTCGAAAAACATTCAGTACTTC.

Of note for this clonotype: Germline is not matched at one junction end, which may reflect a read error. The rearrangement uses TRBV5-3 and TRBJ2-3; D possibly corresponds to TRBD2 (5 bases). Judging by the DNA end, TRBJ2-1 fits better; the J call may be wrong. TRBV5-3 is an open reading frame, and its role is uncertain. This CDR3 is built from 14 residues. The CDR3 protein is CASSSGRDYNEQFF. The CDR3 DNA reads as TGTGCCAGCAGCTCCGGACGGGACTACAATGAGCAGTTCTTC.

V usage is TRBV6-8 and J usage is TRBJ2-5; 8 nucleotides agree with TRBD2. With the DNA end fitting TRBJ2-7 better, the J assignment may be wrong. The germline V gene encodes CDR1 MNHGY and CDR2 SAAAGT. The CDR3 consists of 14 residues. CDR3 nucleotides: TGTGCCAGCAGGACTCGGGAGGGCCTCTACGAGCAGTACTTC. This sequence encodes CASRTREGLYEQYF.

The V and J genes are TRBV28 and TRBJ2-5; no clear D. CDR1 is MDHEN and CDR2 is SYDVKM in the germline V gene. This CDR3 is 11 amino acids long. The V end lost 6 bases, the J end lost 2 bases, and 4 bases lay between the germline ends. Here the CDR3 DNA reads TGTGCCAGCAGGATACAAGAGACCCAGTACTTC. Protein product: CASRIQETQYF.

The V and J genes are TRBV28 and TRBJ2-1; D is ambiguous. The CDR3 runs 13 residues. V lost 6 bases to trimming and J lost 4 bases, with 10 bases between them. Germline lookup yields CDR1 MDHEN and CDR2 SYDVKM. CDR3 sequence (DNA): TGTGCCAGCAGCCCTTCCGTTTACAATGAGCAGTTCTTC. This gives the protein CASSPSVYNEQFF.

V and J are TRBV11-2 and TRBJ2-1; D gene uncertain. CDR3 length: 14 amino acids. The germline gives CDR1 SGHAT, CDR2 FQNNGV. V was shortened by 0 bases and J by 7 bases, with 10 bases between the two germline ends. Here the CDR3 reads CASSLDISRNEQFF. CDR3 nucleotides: TGTGCCAGCAGCTTAGATATTAGTCGAAATGAGCAGTTCTTC.

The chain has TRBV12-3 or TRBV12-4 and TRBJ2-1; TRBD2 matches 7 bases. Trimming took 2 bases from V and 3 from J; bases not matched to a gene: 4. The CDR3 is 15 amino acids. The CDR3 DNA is TGTGCCAGCAGTTTACGAGCGGGGTTCTACAATGAGCAGTTCTTC. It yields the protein CASSLRAGFYNEQFF.

CDR3 DNA: TGTGCCAGCAGGGTTGGACTAGCGGGAGGGAATGAGCAGTTCTTC. Translation: CASRVGLAGGNEQFF. The chain carries TRBV7-2 and TRBJ2-7; 15 bases map to TRBD2. TRBJ2-1 matches the DNA end more closely, so the J call is doubtful. The length of the CDR3 is 15 residues. Per the germline V gene, CDR1 is SGHTA and CDR2 is FQGNSA.

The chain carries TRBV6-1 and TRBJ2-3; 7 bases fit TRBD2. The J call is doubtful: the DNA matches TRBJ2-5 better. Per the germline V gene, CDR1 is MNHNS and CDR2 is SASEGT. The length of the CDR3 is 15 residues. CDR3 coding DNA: TGTGCCAGCACCTACGGGCGGGAGCATGGGGAGACCCAGTACTTC. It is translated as CASTYGREHGETQYF.

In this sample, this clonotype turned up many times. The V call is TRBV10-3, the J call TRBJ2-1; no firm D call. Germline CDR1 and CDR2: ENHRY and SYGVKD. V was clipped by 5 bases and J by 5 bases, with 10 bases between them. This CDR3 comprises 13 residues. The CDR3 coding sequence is TGTGCCATCAGTAGGCGTATCGACAATGAGCAGTTCTTC. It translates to CAISRRIDNEQFF.

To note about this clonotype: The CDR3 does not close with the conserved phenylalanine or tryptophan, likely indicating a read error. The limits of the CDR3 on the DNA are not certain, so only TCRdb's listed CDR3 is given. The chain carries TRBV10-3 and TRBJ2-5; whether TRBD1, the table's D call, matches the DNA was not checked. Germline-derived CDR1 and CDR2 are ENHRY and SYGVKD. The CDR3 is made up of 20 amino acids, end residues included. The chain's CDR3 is CAISVGLYGQTTGSPLHFGN.